Included here is one TCR beta chain sequence, with context. Measured with immunoSEQ multiplex PCR; TCRdb has only the in-frame clones, and not every one. The repertoire holds 79,000 or so clones, with approximately 89% as singletons. Germline V gives CDR1 MNHEY, CDR2 SVGAGI. The CDR3 contains 12 residues. Unmatched junction bases numbered 9, after V lost 10 bases and J lost 6 bases. The data were obtained in a study of T cell changes during pregnancy in multiple sclerosis. The J gene is TRBJ2-7, the V gene TRBV6-5; 7 nucleotides match TRBD2. Source: peripheral blood, taken in the first trimester of pregnancy. This clonotype was sampled from a female donor in good health, enrolled as a control in a pregnancy study. The CDR3 region has the DNA TGTGCCACCAGCGGGGAGTCCGGCGAGCAGTACTTC. Protein sequence: CATSGESGEQYF.